A single sample is the source of the 19 T cell receptor beta chains below, sequenced in a study of blood T cell repertoires in COVID-19. The repertoire was sequenced with immunoSEQ multiplex PCR; TCRdb's copy has only in-frame clones and lacks some. The repertoire consists of 20,000 to 30,000 clones, with 89% occurring once and the leading ten covering around 19%. Material for sequencing was peripheral blood. The receptors were sampled from a human donor in a cohort sampled during active COVID-19.

The CDR3 protein is CASSDAQNTEAFF. CDR3 bases: TGCGCCAGCAGTGATGCGCAGAACACTGAAGCTTTCTTT. This sequence joins TRBV10-2 and TRBJ1-1; no clear D gene. The ends were cut back, 3 bases at V and 1 base at J, with 6 bases in the middle. Germline V CDR1 and CDR2: WSHSY, SAAADI. The CDR3 totals 13 residues.

This sequence joins TRBV7-3 and TRBJ2-2; 12 bases are shared with TRBD2. Germline V gene sequence: CDR1 SGHTA, CDR2 FQGTGA. Losses at the gene ends were 5 bases for V and 8 bases for J; bases not matched to a gene: 15. This CDR3 region has 18 residues. In DNA, the CDR3 is TGTGCCAGCAGCCCGAAGCGGAGACTAGCGGGAGTTAGGGGGGAGCTGTTTTTT. It specifies CASSPKRRLAGVRGELFF.

The rearrangement joins TRBV10-3 to TRBJ2-7, with a tentative D call TRBD1 (5 bases). Germline values: CDR1 ENHRY, CDR2 SYGVKD. The CDR3 covers 16 residues. Trimming removed 0 bases from V and 0 bases from J, with 12 bases in between. This CDR3 is CAISESRQPTSYEQYF. In DNA form, the CDR3 reads TGTGCCATCAGTGAGTCCAGACAGCCTACCTCCTACGAGCAGTACTTC.

The chain combines TRBV18 with TRBJ1-2; D remains unclear. The CDR3 is 14 residues long. The germline V gene encodes CDR1 KGHSH and CDR2 LQKENI. V lost 1 base and J 2 bases, leaving 8 bases between the germline ends. The CDR3: CASSPRTQNYGYTF. Here the CDR3 DNA reads TGTGCCAGCTCACCACGAACACAAAACTATGGCTACACCTTC.

The rearrangement links TRBV4-3 to TRBJ2-2, with 7 bases identical to TRBD2. Unmatched junction bases numbered 4, after V lost 3 bases and J lost 3 bases. The germline V gene encodes CDR1 LGHNA and CDR2 YSLEER. CDR3 length: 15 amino acids. The CDR3 protein is CASSQTGGYTGELFF. The CDR3 DNA follows: TGCGCCAGCAGCCAGACGGGAGGCTACACCGGGGAGCTGTTTTTT.

The V call is TRBV7-7, the J call TRBJ1-1; no reliable D call. V was trimmed by 4 bases and J by 2 bases, leaving 5 bases between them. Germline CDR1 reads SSHAT; CDR2 reads FNYEAQ (reference sequence). This CDR3 is 12 amino acids long. The CDR3: CASSSRNTEAFF. DNA for the CDR3: TGTGCCAGCAGCTCCAGAAACACTGAAGCTTTCTTT.

The V gene is TRBV20-1, the J gene TRBJ2-7, with 8 bases aligning to TRBD2. There are 11 residues in the CDR3. Trimming at V came to 7 bases and at J to 6 bases, leaving 5 bases not matched to a gene. The germline V gene encodes CDR1 DFQATT and CDR2 SNEGSKA (reference sequence). The CDR3 nucleotides read TGCAGTGGGGGGACTAGGAGCGAGCAGTACTTC. Protein sequence: CSGGTRSEQYF.

The chain recombines TRBV3-1 (or the pseudogene TRBV3-2) with TRBJ1-2, with D possibly being TRBD1 (6 bases). This CDR3 comprises 17 residues. Germline V gene lookup returns CDR1 LGHDT and CDR2 YNNKEL (reference sequence). V was trimmed by 1 base and J by 3 bases, leaving 18 bases between them. CDR3 amino acids: CASSQGGHKIGDYGYTF. In nucleotides, the CDR3 is TGTGCCAGCAGCCAAGGGGGACATAAAATTGGGGACTATGGCTACACCTTC.

This clone was counted a single time. The rearrangement links TRBV7-9 to TRBJ1-1, with D unresolved. Germline V gives CDR1 SEHNR, CDR2 FQNEAQ (reference sequence). The CDR3 covers 14 residues. V dropped 1 base and J dropped 4 bases, with 10 bases sitting between them. The DNA for the CDR3 is TGTGCCAGCAGCTTAGGACCGGGAAGCACTGAAGCTTTCTTT. It translates to CASSLGPGSTEAFF.

The rearrangement joins TRBV11-2 to TRBJ2-5; TRBD2 agrees at 13 bases. The CDR3 runs 16 residues. Per the germline V gene, CDR1 is SGHAT and CDR2 is FQNNGV. The J segment lost 1 base and the V segment lost 5 bases, leaving 4 bases of the junction unmatched. CDR3 bases: TGTGCCAGCAGCGCGGGACTAGCGGGACTCCAAGAGACCCAGTACTTC. As protein: CASSAGLAGLQETQYF.

V gene TRBV6-5 combines with J gene TRBJ1-1, with 7 bases matching TRBD1. The trim removed 6 bases at V and 4 bases at J, leaving 5 bases unmatched. The CDR3 is 13 residues long. From germline, CDR1 is MNHEY and CDR2 SVGAGI. This CDR3 is CASRDREVTEAFF. Here the CDR3 DNA reads TGTGCCAGCAGAGACAGGGAAGTCACTGAAGCTTTCTTT.

The gene calls are TRBV18 and TRBJ1-1, with 11 nucleotides matching TRBD1. Germline V gives CDR1 KGHSH, CDR2 LQKENI. This CDR3 has 14 residues. Unmatched junction bases numbered 1, after V lost 3 bases and J lost 4 bases. CDR3 residues: CASSPGTGGTEAFF. The CDR3 bases are TGTGCCAGCTCACCCGGGACAGGGGGCACTGAAGCTTTCTTT.

The genes are TRBV5-1 and TRBJ2-1; 8 nucleotides align to TRBD1. Per the germline V gene, CDR1 is SGHRS and CDR2 is YFSETQ. Germline trimming cut 7 bases from V and 6 bases from J; bases unmatched to any gene: 9. The CDR3 spans 14 residues. In DNA, the CDR3 is TGCGCCAGCGCGAATGGACAGGGCAGCAATGAGCAGTTCTTC. Encoded protein: CASANGQGSNEQFF.

J is TRBJ1-6 and V is TRBV27; D might be TRBD1 (6 bases). Trimming left V 5 bases short and J 4 bases short, with 9 bases between. This CDR3 is 14 amino acids long. Germline CDR1 reads MNHEY; CDR2 reads SMNVEV (reference sequence). The chain's CDR3 is CASSPTGYNSPLHF. CDR3 in DNA: TGTGCCAGCAGTCCGACAGGATATAATTCACCCCTCCACTTT.

The rearrangement uses TRBV10-2 and TRBJ1-2; TRBD1 matches at 9 bases. The CDR3 runs to 14 residues. Trimming cost V 6 bases and J 4 bases; bases outside gene matches: 6. Germline CDR1 and CDR2: WSHSY and SAAADI. CDR3 in amino acids: CASRPGQGSYGYTF. The CDR3 DNA follows: TGCGCCAGCAGGCCGGGACAGGGTTCCTATGGCTACACCTTC.

The chain employs TRBV30 and TRBJ2-7, with unresolved D. The CDR3 has 12 residues. Trimming pared 1 base from V and 3 bases from J, leaving 7 bases between. CDR1 is GTSNPN, CDR2 SVGIG, per germline (reference sequence). The CDR3 is CAWSALSYEQYF. In DNA form, the CDR3 reads TGTGCCTGGAGTGCCCTTAGCTACGAGCAGTACTTC.

CDR3 sequence: CASSPGRGLHGYTF. CDR3 in DNA: TGTGCCAGCTCACCCGGAAGGGGGCTACATGGCTACACCTTC. The chain has TRBV18 and TRBJ1-2; 7 bases align to TRBD1. CDR3 length: 14 residues. The germline V gene has CDR1 KGHSH and CDR2 LQKENI. Losses at the gene ends were 3 bases for V and 6 bases for J; bases not matched to a gene: 7.

The chain is built from TRBV3-1 (or the pseudogene TRBV3-2) and TRBJ2-5, with TRBD2 matching 8 bases. Trimming took 1 base from V and 2 from J; bases not matched to a gene: 6. The CDR3 spans 16 residues. Looked up from germline, CDR1 is LGHDT and CDR2 is YNNKEL (reference sequence). The CDR3 loop reads CASSQVGGGPQETQYF. CDR3 DNA sequence: TGTGCCAGCAGCCAAGTGGGCGGGGGGCCTCAAGAGACCCAGTACTTC.

The genes are TRBV29-1 and TRBJ2-3, with a possible D match to TRBD2 (6 bases). V lost 6 bases and J 4 bases, leaving 14 bases between the germline ends. The CDR3 covers 13 residues. Germline V gene sequence: CDR1 SQVTM, CDR2 ANQGSEA. CDR3 nucleotides: TGCAGCGTATCGAACCGACTAGCAGATACGCAGTATTTT. Encoded protein: CSVSNRLADTQYF.